This entry concerns a single T cell receptor (beta chain). V trimming: 1 base; J trimming: 7 bases; junction bases outside the gene matches: 10. The CDR3 has 16 residues. Germline-derived CDR1 and CDR2 are SGHTA and FQGNSA. The sample comes from a study of T cells after yellow fever vaccination. A process of 5'RACE template switching, which added a universal primer site and UMIs, was used to make TCR cDNA. Using its own MiXCR run on the 5' RACE reads, TCRdb lists one record per CDR3 protein. In the table there are around 120,000 distinct CDR3 sequences, about 6.8% of which are singletons. This rearrangement joins TRBV7-2 to TRBJ1-5; 7 nucleotides match TRBD1. The sample was CD4+ T cells sorted from PBMCs, taken 35 to 50 days after the first yellow fever vaccination. The TCR was taken from a man younger than 30 who received the YFV17D yellow fever vaccine. In DNA form, the CDR3 reads TGTGCCAGCAGCTTAGGGGCCAGGGGGAGCGGGCAGCCCCAGCATTTT. This encodes CASSLGARGSGQPQHF.